The 17 T cell receptor beta chains below all came from one sample that was sequenced in a study of T cell changes during pregnancy in multiple sclerosis. Only in-frame clones appear in the TCRdb table, and some are missing; sequencing was by immunoSEQ multiplex PCR. The sample lists tens of thousands of clones, roughly 90% occurring once. The material was peripheral blood, obtained in the second trimester of pregnancy. These receptor sequences come from a female donor with multiple sclerosis, enrolled in a pregnancy study.

This clone was seen only a few times. The chain links TRBV27 to TRBJ2-1, with D perhaps TRBD2 (5 bases). This CDR3 is built from 12 residues. The ends were cut back, 2 bases at V and 8 bases at J, with 7 bases in the middle. From germline, CDR1 is MNHEY and CDR2 SMNVEV (reference sequence). CDR3 DNA: TGTGCCAGCAGTTTAGGGAGCCATGAGCAGTTCTTC. Protein product: CASSLGSHEQFF.

In its sample, this clone was seen once. The chain links TRBV30 to TRBJ1-1; D uncertain. Trimming cost V 0 bases and J 2 bases, with 16 bases left between them. The germline gives CDR1 GTSNPN, CDR2 SVGIG (reference sequence). The CDR3 consists of 16 residues. The CDR3 nucleotides are TGTGCCTGGAGTGTACTGTTAGACACAAGAAACACTGAAGCTTTCTTT. Protein: CAWSVLLDTRNTEAFF.

The genes are TRBV7-3 and TRBJ2-1, with 10 bases fitting TRBD2. This CDR3 comprises 15 residues. CDR1 SGHTA and CDR2 FQGTGA come from the germline V gene. V trimming: 2 bases; J trimming: 14 bases; junction bases outside the gene matches: 12. CDR3 loop: CASSLGFGKRGGKFF. As DNA, the CDR3 is TGTGCCAGCAGCTTAGGCTTTGGGAAGCGGGGGGGCAAGTTCTTC.

The V and J genes are TRBV18 and TRBJ1-1; the D gene is possibly TRBD1 (5 bases). The CDR3 is made up of 15 amino acids. V was pared by 2 bases and J by 1 base, with 11 bases between. The V gene's germline CDR1 is KGHSH and CDR2 LQKENI. CDR3 region: CASSPIAGQNTEAFF. CDR3 in DNA: TGTGCCAGCTCACCAATAGCCGGACAGAACACTGAAGCTTTCTTT.

J is TRBJ2-7 and V is TRBV11-3; tentative D call: TRBD2 (6 bases). The CDR3 totals 14 residues. Germline V lookup: CDR1 SGHNT, CDR2 YENEEA. V was pared by 4 bases and J by 7 bases, with 17 bases between. The CDR3 reads CASSSSRDSREQYF. CDR3 DNA sequence: TGTGCCAGCAGCTCGTCCCGGGACTCGAGGGAGCAGTACTTC.

The chain has TRBV7-2 and TRBJ2-3; 9 bases align to TRBD1. This CDR3 is 15 amino acids long. Germline CDR1 and CDR2: SGHTA and FQGNSA. The V segment lost 8 bases and the J segment 5 bases; nucleotides outside the gene matches: 11. This chain's CDR3 is CASARTGVLGDTQYF. DNA of the CDR3: TGTGCCAGCGCTCGGACAGGGGTGTTAGGAGATACGCAGTATTTT. The full variable domain, completed using reference TRBV7-2 and TRBJ2-3, is GAGVSQSPSNKVTEKGKDVELRCDPISGHTALYWYRQSLGQGLEFLIYFQGNSAPDKSGLPSDRFSAERTGGSVSTLTIQRTQQEDSAVYLCASARTGVLGDTQYFGPGTRLTVL.

This rearrangement joins TRBV18 to TRBJ1-6; D remains unclear. Germline CDR1 is KGHSH and CDR2 is LQKENI. CDR3 length equals 15 residues. Trimming cost V 1 base and J 7 bases, with 11 bases left between them. CDR3 coding DNA: TGTGCCAGCTCACCACAAGCCAACCGAAATTCACCCCTCCACTTT. Residues: CASSPQANRNSPLHF.

This clone was counted a single time. V gene TRBV19 combines with J gene TRBJ1-2; 8 bases line up with TRBD1. The V segment lost 4 bases and the J segment 4 bases; nucleotides outside the gene matches: 2. Germline CDR1 reads LNHDA; CDR2 reads SQIVND (reference sequence). The CDR3 extends over 13 amino acids. This CDR3 reads CASSRGQVYGYTF. DNA of the CDR3: TGTGCCAGTAGTAGGGGACAGGTCTATGGCTACACCTTC. The full variable domain, with the rest looked up from reference TRBV19 and TRBJ1-2, is DGGITQSPKYLFRKEGQNVTLSCEQNLNHDAMYWYRQDPGQGLRLIYYSQIVNDFQKGDIAEGYSVSREKKESFPLTVTSAQKNPTAFYLCASSRGQVYGYTFGSGTRLTVV.

This clone has only one observation. The CDR3 loop reads CASSNRQGAGGYTF. The CDR3 region has the DNA TGTGCCAGCAGCAACAGACAGGGGGCTGGGGGCTACACCTTC. The chain couples TRBV7-8 to TRBJ1-2; 10 bases are a match to TRBD1. The junction had 8 bases not matched to a gene; V was cut back by 5 bases and J by 8 bases. The CDR3 spans 14 residues. Germline V gene lookup returns CDR1 SGHVS and CDR2 FQNEAQ.

This chain links TRBV6-4 with TRBJ2-1, with TRBD2 identical over 8 bases. The J segment lost 2 bases and the V segment lost 8 bases, leaving 2 bases of the junction unmatched. The germline V gene encodes CDR1 MRHNA and CDR2 SNTAGT. The CDR3 loop spans 13 amino acids. CDR3 DNA: TGTGCCAGCGGAGCGGGGGCCTACAATGAGCAGTTCTTC. As protein: CASGAGAYNEQFF.

The J gene is TRBJ1-4, the V gene TRBV11-2; D gene ambiguous. This CDR3 is 12 amino acids long. From germline, CDR1 is SGHAT and CDR2 FQNNGV. Trimming pared 5 bases from V and 8 bases from J, leaving 9 bases between. The CDR3 DNA follows: TGTGCCAGCAGCCATGGAGTGGAAAAACTGTTTTTT. Translation gives CASSHGVEKLFF.

The genes are TRBV18 and TRBJ1-2; D possibly corresponds to TRBD1 (6 bases). The CDR3 totals 15 residues. Germline V gene data show CDR1 as KGHSH and CDR2 as LQKENI. Trimming pared 6 bases from V and 2 bases from J, leaving 16 bases between. The CDR3 bases are TGTGCCAGCTCGCCCGATCTACAGGGAAACTATGGCTACACCTTC. As protein: CASSPDLQGNYGYTF.

This chain uses TRBV9 with TRBJ2-5; D perhaps matches TRBD2 (6 bases). V was trimmed by 2 bases and J by 4 bases, leaving 9 bases between them. Germline V gene sequence: CDR1 SGDLS, CDR2 YYNGEE. This CDR3 is 13 amino acids long. CDR3 loop: CASSVGGTETQYF. CDR3 coding DNA: TGTGCCAGCAGCGTTGGGGGGACAGAGACCCAGTACTTC. The complete variable domain, with remaining parts taken from reference TRBV9 and TRBJ2-5, reads DSGVTQTPKHLITATGQRVTLRCSPRSGDLSVYWYQQSLDQGLQFLIQYYNGEERAKGNILERFSAQQFPDLHSELNLSSLELGDSALYFCASSVGGTETQYFGPGTRLLVL.

V gene TRBV7-2 combines with J gene TRBJ2-7; TRBD2 matches 9 bases. Germline V gene data show CDR1 as SGHTA and CDR2 as FQGNSA. The CDR3 loop spans 16 amino acids. J gave up 7 bases and V 1 base, and 11 bases lay outside the gene matches. CDR3 coding DNA: TGTGCCAGCAGCTTAGTGTCTAGCGGGGACGTTGGGGAGCAGTACTTC. Residues: CASSLVSSGDVGEQYF.

The V and J genes are TRBV9 and TRBJ2-1, with D possibly TRBD2 on 5 matching bases. Trimming removed 0 bases at V and 4 bases at J, with 17 bases between. From germline, CDR1 is SGDLS and CDR2 YYNGEE. The CDR3 consists of 17 residues. The CDR3 reads CASSVVPASLPYNEQFF. The CDR3, as DNA: TGTGCCAGCAGCGTAGTACCGGCTAGCTTACCGTACAATGAGCAGTTCTTC.

V usage is TRBV7-3 and J usage is TRBJ2-5, with 9 bases aligning to TRBD2. Looked up from germline, CDR1 is SGHTA and CDR2 is FQGTGA. CDR3 length equals 16 residues. V shed 0 bases and J 5 bases; nucleotides not matched to a gene: 7. DNA of the CDR3: TGTGCCAGCAGCTTAACGGGTAGCGGGGGTGCGGAGACCCAGTACTTC. Protein sequence: CASSLTGSGGAETQYF.

The V gene is TRBV27, the J gene TRBJ2-1; TRBD2 aligns across 11 bases. With V trimmed by 5 bases and J by 8 bases, 11 bases remained unmatched. The CDR3 runs to 16 residues. Per the germline V gene, CDR1 is MNHEY and CDR2 is SMNVEV (reference sequence). The CDR3 here is CASSVLSGGAFHEQFF. Written as DNA, the CDR3 is TGTGCCAGCAGTGTCCTTAGCGGGGGGGCCTTTCATGAGCAGTTCTTC.